These 6 T cell receptor beta chains were sequenced from one sample in a study of blood T cells in healthy people across ages. Together with a sample-barcoded 5' primer, a J-beta primer mix was included in a second PCR lasting roughly 6 to 12 cycles. In TCRdb, the 5' RACE reads were re-called with MiXCR into one record per CDR3 protein. The data contain more than 900,000 distinct CDR3 sequences, just under 30% of them singletons. The sample was also linked to a second study, of T cells of mothers and their children.

The sample comprised blood. The receptors derive from a middle-aged woman in good health.

V is TRBV24-1 and J is TRBJ2-5; D perhaps matches TRBD1 (6 bases). CDR1 KGHDR and CDR2 SFDVKD come from the germline V gene. Trimming removed 4 bases at V and 4 bases at J, with 15 bases between. The CDR3 loop spans 15 amino acids. CDR3 in DNA: TGTGCCACCAGTGACCCTAGCCGAGGGGGAGAGACCCAGTACTTC. This codes for CATSDPSRGGETQYF.

In regard to this clonotype: The junction departs from the called germline gene at one end, perhaps through a read error. The V gene is TRBV19, the J gene TRBJ2-4, with 8 nucleotides matching TRBD1. The CDR3 loop spans 14 amino acids. Per the germline V gene, CDR1 is LNHDA and CDR2 is SQIVND (reference sequence). The CDR3 nucleotides read TGTGCCAGTAGCCTAGGACAGGGTCCAAACATTCGGTACTTC. Translation gives CASSLGQGPNIRYF.

Comment on this clonotype: A single base separates this from a much larger clone, so it may be a read error. This chain uses TRBV7-2 with TRBJ2-4; the match to TRBD2 covers 8 bases. The CDR3 runs 15 residues. With V trimmed by 3 bases and J by 10 bases, 11 bases remained unmatched. CDR1 and CDR2 (germline): SGHTA, FQGNSA. The CDR3 DNA reads as TGTGCCAGCAGCTTGAGCGGGGGCTTCGGGAGGATTCAGTACTTC. This translates into CASSLSGGFGRIQYF.

Points on this clonotype: Its ends do not fully match the called genes, so a read error is possible. CDR3: CAWSPTDGLANYGCTF. For the CDR3, the DNA is TGTGCCTGGAGTCCCACGGACGGGCTAGCTAACTATGGCTGCACCTTC. The genes are TRBV30 and TRBJ1-2; D ambiguous. This CDR3 spans 16 amino acids. Germline V gives CDR1 GTSNPN, CDR2 SVGIG (reference sequence). Based on the CDR3 plus reference TRBV30 and TRBJ1-2, the full variable domain is SQTIHQWPATLVQPVGSPLSLECTVEGTSNPNLYWYRQAAGRGLQLLFYSVGIGQISSEVPQNLSASRPQDRQFILSSKKLLLSDSGFYLCAWSPTDGLANYGCTFGSGTRLTVV.

This clonotype was found once. V gene TRBV7-3 combines with J gene TRBJ1-1; no clear D gene. Germline V gene lookup returns CDR1 SGHTA and CDR2 FQGTGA. V lost 4 bases and J lost 0, with 6 bases in between. The CDR3 totals 13 residues. Here the CDR3 DNA reads TGTGCCAGCAGCTCTATAGTGAACACTGAAGCTTTCTTT. As protein: CASSSIVNTEAFF.

The rearrangement links TRBV30 to TRBJ1-1; D call uncertain. The CDR3 has 14 residues. V lost 0 bases and J lost 1, with 9 bases in between. From germline, CDR1 is GTSNPN and CDR2 SVGIG (reference sequence). The CDR3 here is CAWSVLRGNTEAFF. CDR3 nucleotide sequence: TGTGCCTGGAGTGTACTTCGCGGGAACACTGAAGCTTTCTTT.